One sample yielded the 18 T cell receptor beta chains listed below, sequenced in a study of control samples from healthy donors and cancer patients. TCRdb keeps only in-frame clones here, not all; method: immunoSEQ multiplex PCR. The sample yields about 160,000 clones, about 94% seen once. Sequenced material: blood. The receptors here all came from a woman between 40 and 50 years old in good health.

The chain couples TRBV7-2 to TRBJ1-1; possibly TRBD1 for D (6 bases). Germline V lookup: CDR1 SGHTA, CDR2 FQGNSA. V lost 5 bases and J lost 1, with 11 bases in between. The CDR3 covers 14 residues. The CDR3 DNA reads TGTGCCAGCAGCCCAGTGACAGGGAACACTGAAGCTTTCTTT. Protein sequence: CASSPVTGNTEAFF.

This rearrangement joins TRBV28 to TRBJ2-5, with 7 bases fitting TRBD1. V lost 5 bases to trimming and J lost 4 bases; unmatched junction nucleotides: 7. The CDR3 consists of 14 residues. CDR1 and CDR2 (germline): MDHEN, SYDVKM. The CDR3 sequence is CASSQPGQLETQYF. CDR3 nucleotides: TGTGCCAGCAGTCAACCGGGACAGTTAGAGACCCAGTACTTC.

The rearrangement joins TRBV12-3 or TRBV12-4 to TRBJ1-2; the match to TRBD1 covers 7 bases. The junction had 7 bases not matched to a gene; V was cut back by 2 bases and J by 10 bases. CDR3 length: 13 residues. CDR3: CASSLYRGEDYTF. The CDR3 coding sequence is TGTGCCAGCAGTTTATACAGGGGCGAAGACTACACCTTC.

The gene calls are TRBV9 and TRBJ2-5; D not certain. The CDR3 has 17 amino acids. The V gene's germline CDR1 is SGDLS and CDR2 YYNGEE. The V end lost 4 bases, the J end lost 4 bases, and 23 bases lay between the germline ends. The CDR3 spells CASSHDPGREKSETQYF. The CDR3 DNA follows: TGTGCCAGCAGCCATGACCCGGGCCGAGAGAAATCAGAGACCCAGTACTTC.

This clone is a singleton in its sample. The rearrangement links TRBV5-6 to TRBJ1-1; 9 positions match TRBD1. The germline gives CDR1 SGHDT, CDR2 YYEEEE. The CDR3 sequence is 13 residues long. V shed 4 bases, J shed 8 bases, and the junction held 6 bases outside the gene matches. CDR3 in amino acids: CASSQRTGEEAFF. The CDR3 DNA sequence: TGTGCCAGCAGCCAGCGGACAGGGGAAGAAGCTTTCTTT.

The V and J genes are TRBV6-6 and TRBJ2-3, with D tentatively TRBD1 (5 bases). This CDR3 has 12 residues. Germline V lookup: CDR1 MNHNY, CDR2 SVGAGI (reference sequence). Trimming removed 4 bases at V and 4 bases at J, with 6 bases between. The CDR3, as DNA: TGTGCCAGCAGTTTCAGGGCAGATACGCAGTATTTT. Translating it yields CASSFRADTQYF.

The chain is built from TRBV5-1 and TRBJ1-1, with 10 bases fitting TRBD1. V gave up 4 bases and J gave up 2 bases; unmatched junction bases: 8. Germline values: CDR1 SGHRS, CDR2 YFSETQ. The CDR3 totals 16 residues. The CDR3 sequence: CASSDGTGDFNTEAFF. The CDR3 nucleotides read TGCGCCAGCAGCGATGGGACAGGGGATTTCAACACTGAAGCTTTCTTT.

The chain links TRBV6-5 to TRBJ1-1, with D possibly matching TRBD1 (6 bases). Per the germline V gene, CDR1 is MNHEY and CDR2 is SVGAGI. CDR3 length: 12 amino acids. Trimming removed 8 bases from V and 4 bases from J, with 11 bases in between. The CDR3 bases are TGTGCCAGCCACAGGGTAGGCACTGAAGCTTTCTTT. It yields the protein CASHRVGTEAFF.

The chain joins TRBV30 to TRBJ1-3; 8 bases match TRBD1. This CDR3 has 13 amino acids. V was clipped by 3 bases and J by 6 bases; unmatched bases: 4. Germline V gene sequence: CDR1 GTSNPN, CDR2 SVGIG (reference sequence). The chain's CDR3 is CAWSGTGLNTIYF. The CDR3 coding sequence is TGTGCCTGGAGCGGGACAGGTTTAAACACCATATATTTT.

The chain recombines TRBV12-3 or TRBV12-4 with TRBJ1-6; the D is unclear. The CDR3 has 13 amino acids. Trimming pared 5 bases from V and 8 bases from J, leaving 10 bases between. CDR3 bases: TGTGCCAGCAGTCAGAGACGGGATTCACCCCTCCACTTT. It translates to CASSQRRDSPLHF.

The chain is built from TRBV6-2 or TRBV6-3 and TRBJ2-3, with TRBD2 matching over 12 bases. This CDR3 region has 19 residues. The germline CDR1 and CDR2 sequences are MNHEY and SVGEGT. V was clipped by 6 bases and J by 5 bases; unmatched bases: 18. CDR3 DNA sequence: TGTGCCAGCAGCCACGACCCAGCGAGACTAGCGGGAGTTGGAGATACGCAGTATTTT. Translating gives CASSHDPARLAGVGDTQYF.

The J gene is TRBJ1-6, the V gene TRBV7-6, with D perhaps TRBD1 (6 bases). The CDR3 consists of 14 residues. The V and J ends lost 5 bases and 10 bases respectively, with 15 bases between them. Germline-derived CDR1 and CDR2 are SGHVS and FNYEAQ. This CDR3 reads CASSEGGEVSPLHF. CDR3 DNA sequence: TGTGCCAGCAGCGAGGGGGGGGAGGTCTCACCCCTCCACTTT.

V is TRBV15 and J is TRBJ2-5, with 8 bases matching TRBD1. The V gene end was trimmed by 1 base and the J gene end by 3 bases; junction bases not matched to a gene: 10. Germline V lookup: CDR1 LNHNV, CDR2 YYDKDF (reference sequence). The CDR3 spans 17 residues. The CDR3 here is CATSRGYQGAREETQYF. Written as DNA, the CDR3 is TGTGCCACCAGCAGAGGTTACCAGGGGGCTAGGGAAGAGACCCAGTACTTC.

V and J are TRBV14 and TRBJ1-1; unclear D gene. V lost 4 bases and J lost 0, with 9 bases in between. The CDR3 extends over 14 amino acids. Looked up from germline, CDR1 is SGHDN and CDR2 is FVKESK. CDR3 residues: CASSLTLMNTEAFF. In nucleotides, the CDR3 is TGTGCCAGCAGCCTCACACTGATGAACACTGAAGCTTTCTTT.

The V call is TRBV24-1, the J call TRBJ2-2; D is unclear. V gave up 7 bases and J gave up 3 bases, with 8 bases separating them. CDR3 length equals 13 residues. Germline V gene lookup returns CDR1 KGHDR and CDR2 SFDVKD. The CDR3 protein is CATRAPHTGELFF. The DNA for the CDR3 is TGTGCCACCAGGGCCCCCCACACCGGGGAGCTGTTTTTT.

The chain uses TRBV21-1 and TRBJ1-4; the D call of TRBD1 is as the table states it, not checked on the DNA. TRBV21-1 represents a pseudogene. This CDR3 region has 22 residues. CDR3 protein: CASSNGPHWTGGSVATNEKLFF. The CDR3 region has the DNA TGTGCCAGCAGCAACGGGCCTCATTGGACAGGGGGTAGCGTTGCAACTAATGAAAAACTGTTTTTT.

The genes are TRBV15 and TRBJ2-7, with TRBD1 identical over 12 bases. With 4 bases clipped from V and 5 bases from J, the junction kept 6 bases outside the gene matches. CDR1 and CDR2 from the germline V gene are LNHNV and YYDKDF (reference sequence). This CDR3 comprises 15 residues. In DNA form, the CDR3 reads TGTGCCACCAGCACGCCCGGGACAGGGGGCCACGAGCAGTACTTC. Protein: CATSTPGTGGHEQYF.

V is TRBV19 and J is TRBJ1-3, with 8 bases lining up with TRBD1. The CDR3 covers 14 residues. CDR1 and CDR2 from the germline V gene are LNHDA and SQIVND (reference sequence). Germline trimming cut 7 bases from V and 4 bases from J; bases unmatched to any gene: 6. In DNA form, the CDR3 reads TGTGCCAGTACGATGGACAGGGACGGAAACACCATATATTTT. This sequence encodes CASTMDRDGNTIYF.